The 8 T cell receptor beta chains below were found in one sample sequenced in a study of shared clonotypes between healthy human individuals. Clones were read by immunoSEQ multiplex PCR, and TCRdb kept only the in-frame ones, dropping some. The sample holds some 2,400,000 clones, approximately 95% seen once. The specimen sequenced was naive CD4+ T cells sorted from blood. Subset indicated: CD45RA+ positively selected. These receptors all come from a young man in good health.

The gene calls are TRBV2 and TRBJ1-2; TRBD1 is a possible D gene (6 bases). Germline loops: CDR1 SNHLY, CDR2 FYNNEI. Trimming cost V 5 bases and J 8 bases, with 9 bases left between them. This CDR3 is 11 amino acids long. The CDR3 nucleotides are TGTGCCAGCAGTTTACAGGGCGGCTACACCTTC. Protein product: CASSLQGGYTF. Full variable domain (outside the CDR3, taken from reference TRBV2 and TRBJ1-2): EPEVTQTPSHQVTQMGQEVILRCVPISNHLYFYWYRQILGQKVEFLVSFYNNEISEKSEIFDDQFSVERPDGSNFTLKIRSTKLEDSAMYFCASSLQGGYTFGSGTRLTVV.

The chain combines TRBV30 with TRBJ1-2; 8 bases line up with TRBD1. Germline values: CDR1 GTSNPN, CDR2 SVGIG (reference sequence). The length of the CDR3 is 15 residues. J lost 5 bases, V lost 2 bases, and 10 bases had no gene match. The CDR3, as DNA: TGTGCCTGGAGTCGCTCCTTAACAGGGGGGTATGGCTACACCTTC. Its translation: CAWSRSLTGGYGYTF.

The J gene is TRBJ2-1, the V gene TRBV5-1; D is possibly TRBD2 (5 bases). Trimming cost V 7 bases and J 10 bases, with 12 bases left between them. The V gene's germline CDR1 is SGHRS and CDR2 YFSETQ. There are 11 residues in the CDR3. The CDR3 loop reads CASGIGMEQFF. As DNA, the CDR3 is TGCGCCAGCGGAATCGGGATGGAGCAGTTCTTC. The full variable domain, its missing parts supplied by reference TRBV5-1 and TRBJ2-1, is KAGVTQTPRYLIKTRGQQVTLSCSPISGHRSVSWYQQTPGQGLQFLFEYFSETQRNKGNFPGRFSGRQFSNSRSEMNVSTLELGDSALYLCASGIGMEQFFGPGTRLTVL.

As to this clone: At the DNA level, this CDR3 is encoded by other sequences in the same sample as well. J is TRBJ1-6 and V is TRBV10-2, with a possible D match to TRBD1 (6 bases). V gave up 4 bases and J gave up 7 bases, with 11 bases separating them. The V gene's germline CDR1 is WSHSY and CDR2 SAAADI. The CDR3 totals 14 residues. The CDR3 DNA follows: TGCGCCAGCAGTGTACAGGGCCCCAATTCACCCCTCCACTTT. Translating gives CASSVQGPNSPLHF.

The rearrangement joins TRBV7-9 to TRBJ2-1, with 14 bases fitting TRBD2. Germline V gene sequence: CDR1 SEHNR, CDR2 FQNEAQ (reference sequence). The CDR3 has 18 residues. Losses at the gene ends were 4 bases for V and 5 bases for J; bases not matched to a gene: 10. The CDR3: CASSSGLAGAKSHNEQFF. The CDR3 DNA reads as TGTGCCAGCAGCTCGGGACTAGCGGGAGCTAAAAGCCACAATGAGCAGTTCTTC. Together with reference TRBV7-9 and TRBJ2-1, the CDR3 gives the full variable domain: DTGVSQNPRHKITKRGQNVTFRCDPISEHNRLYWYRQTLGQGPEFLTYFQNEAQLEKSRLLSDRFSAERPKGSFSTLEIQRTEQGDSAMYLCASSSGLAGAKSHNEQFFGPGTRLTVL.

As to this clone: The sample contains more than one DNA sequence encoding this CDR3. This chain joins TRBV30 and TRBJ1-2, with 9 nucleotides matching TRBD1. Germline CDR1 GTSNPN, CDR2 SVGIG (reference sequence). The CDR3 runs 12 residues. V was pared by 5 bases and J by 4 bases, with 2 bases of the junction left unmatched. Here the CDR3 DNA reads TGTGCCTGGGGGACAGGGTCCTATGGCTACACCTTC. Translated: CAWGTGSYGYTF.

The chain uses TRBV7-8 and TRBJ2-7; tentative D call: TRBD1 (5 bases). Germline lookup yields CDR1 SGHVS and CDR2 FQNEAQ. This CDR3 has 14 amino acids. With 7 bases removed from V and 3 bases from J, the gap between germline ends came to 16 bases. This chain's CDR3 is CASTLGAGRYEQYF. The CDR3 region has the DNA TGTGCCAGCACCCTTGGGGCAGGACGCTACGAGCAGTACTTC.

V gene TRBV7-9 combines with J gene TRBJ2-1; D remains ambiguous. CDR1 and CDR2 (germline): SEHNR, FQNEAQ (reference sequence). V was cut by 5 bases and J by 9 bases, with 11 bases left in between. The CDR3 loop spans 12 amino acids. The CDR3 loop reads CASSVGLLEQFF. The DNA of the CDR3 is TGTGCCAGCAGCGTCGGGCTTCTTGAGCAGTTCTTC. The whole variable domain, filled in from reference TRBV7-9 and TRBJ2-1, reads DTGVSQNPRHKITKRGQNVTFRCDPISEHNRLYWYRQTLGQGPEFLTYFQNEAQLEKSRLLSDRFSAERPKGSFSTLEIQRTEQGDSAMYLCASSVGLLEQFFGPGTRLTVL.